These 4 T cell receptor beta chains were all obtained from the same sample, sequenced in a study of control samples from healthy donors and cancer patients. TCRdb's table, derived via immunoSEQ multiplex PCR, lists solely in-frame clones and lacks some. The table records 120,000 or so clones, roughly 86% of them present only once. The sequencing input was blood. The receptors originated from a man in his 60s in good health.

The J gene is TRBJ1-1, the V gene TRBV5-1; 8 nucleotides align to TRBD1. Germline V gene lookup returns CDR1 SGHRS and CDR2 YFSETQ. The CDR3 runs to 14 residues. J was trimmed by 1 base and V by 7 bases; bases with no gene match: 6. The CDR3 here is CASGRGQANTEAFF. DNA of the CDR3: TGCGCCAGCGGCAGGGGGCAAGCGAACACTGAAGCTTTCTTT.

V is TRBV28 and J is TRBJ2-3, with 7 bases lining up with TRBD1. CDR1 and CDR2 (germline): MDHEN, SYDVKM. J lost 1 base, V lost 8 bases, and 3 bases had no gene match. The CDR3 is made up of 13 amino acids. CDR3 DNA: TGTGCCAGCTGGACAGGTGGCACAGATACGCAGTATTTT. Protein: CASWTGGTDTQYF.

The chain employs TRBV10-3 and TRBJ2-7, with 9 positions matching TRBD1. V lost 10 bases and J lost 7; bases outside the gene matches: 14. The CDR3 extends over 14 amino acids. Germline V lookup: CDR1 ENHRY, CDR2 SYGVKD. The CDR3 is CATSPGQGFGEQYF. The CDR3 DNA follows: TGTGCCACATCCCCGGGACAGGGTTTTGGGGAGCAGTACTTC.

This clone showed up just a few times. The chain joins TRBV28 to TRBJ1-2, with D possibly matching TRBD1 (6 bases). CDR3 length: 13 amino acids. With 8 bases removed from V and 5 bases from J, the gap between germline ends came to 15 bases. Per germline, CDR1 MDHEN and CDR2 SYDVKM. CDR3 amino acids: CASVAGQSYGYTF. Here the CDR3 DNA reads TGTGCCAGCGTCGCAGGACAGAGTTATGGCTACACCTTC.